This TCR beta chain was documented in a study of blood T cell repertoires in COVID-19. Background on the study: Collection of acute and convalescent COVID-19 samples took place in the United States, Italy and Spain. T cells, B-cell-depleted T cells, or PBMCs supplied cDNA or gDNA.

This clone showed up just a few times. Per germline, CDR1 LNHDA and CDR2 SQIVND (reference sequence). V shed 7 bases, J shed 6 bases, and the junction held 5 bases outside the gene matches. The CDR3 totals 13 residues. Membership in each cohort depended on participant-reported clinical history. In the original workflow: Quantification of nucleated cells was approximated via reference gene primer amplification. Sequenced by immunoSEQ multiplex PCR; TCRdb stores in-frame clones only, minus some. V and J calls and clone size follow that table, whereas D and trimming were derived from the DNA. The sample has 200,000 or so clones, around 87% seen once; the top ten hold approximately 7.3%.

Sequencing input: PBMCs or T cells enriched from blood (not recorded which). The chain combines TRBV19 with TRBJ2-2, with TRBD1 matching over 7 bases. This TCR was sampled from a man aged 25-40 years in a cohort exposed to, infected with or recovered from COVID-19 (not recorded which). Here the CDR3 DNA reads TGTGCCAGTACCCCGGACAGGCCCGGGGAGCTGTTTTTT. As protein: CASTPDRPGELFF.